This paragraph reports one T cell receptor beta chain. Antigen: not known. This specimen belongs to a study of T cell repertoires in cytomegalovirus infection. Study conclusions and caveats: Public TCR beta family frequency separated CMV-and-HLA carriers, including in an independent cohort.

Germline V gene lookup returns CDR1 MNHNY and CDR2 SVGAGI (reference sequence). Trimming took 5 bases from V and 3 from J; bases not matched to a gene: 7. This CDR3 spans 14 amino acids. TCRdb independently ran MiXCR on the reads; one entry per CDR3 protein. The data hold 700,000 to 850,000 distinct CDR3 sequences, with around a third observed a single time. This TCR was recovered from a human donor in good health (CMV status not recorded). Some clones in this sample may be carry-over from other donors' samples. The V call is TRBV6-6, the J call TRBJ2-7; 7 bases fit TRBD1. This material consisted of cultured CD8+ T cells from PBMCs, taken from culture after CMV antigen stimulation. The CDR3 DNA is TGTGCCAGCAGTCCAGACAGGGTATTCTACGAGCAGTACTTC. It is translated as CASSPDRVFYEQYF.